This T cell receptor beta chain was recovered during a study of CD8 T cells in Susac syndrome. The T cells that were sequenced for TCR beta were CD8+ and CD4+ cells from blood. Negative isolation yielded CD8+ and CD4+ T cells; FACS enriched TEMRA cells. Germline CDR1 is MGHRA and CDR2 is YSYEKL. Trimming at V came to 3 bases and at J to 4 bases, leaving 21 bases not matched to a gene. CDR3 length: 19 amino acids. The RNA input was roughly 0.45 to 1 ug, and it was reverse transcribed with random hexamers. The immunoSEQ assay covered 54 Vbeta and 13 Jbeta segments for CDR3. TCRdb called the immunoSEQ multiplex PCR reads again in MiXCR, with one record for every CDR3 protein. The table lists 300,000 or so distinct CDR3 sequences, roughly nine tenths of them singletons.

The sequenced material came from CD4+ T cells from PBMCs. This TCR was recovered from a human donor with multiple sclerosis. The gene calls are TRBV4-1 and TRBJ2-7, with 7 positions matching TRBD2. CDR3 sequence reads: CASSHFPPNRLAVLYEQYF. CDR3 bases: TGCGCCAGCAGCCATTTCCCGCCTAACCGGCTAGCGGTCCTTTACGAGCAGTACTTC.